These 17 T cell receptor beta chains were all obtained from the same sample, sequenced in a study of cytomegalovirus exposure and HLA in healthy donors. With 60 Vbeta and 13 Jbeta primers, the PCR was carried out. Sequencing was performed with immunoSEQ multiplex PCR; in TCRdb, only in-frame clones are kept and a portion is missing. Here the sample spans roughly 100,000 clones, 79% being singletons. The sample was PBMCs. Source of these receptors: a man aged 50 or older in good health and CMV-seropositive.

The V call is TRBV7-8, the J call TRBJ1-2; TRBD1 matches at 12 bases. V lost 2 bases to trimming and J lost 4 bases; unmatched junction nucleotides: 11. This CDR3 spans 18 amino acids. Germline V CDR1 and CDR2: SGHVS, FQNEAQ. CDR3 DNA: TGTGCCAGCAGCTTACTAACGGGACAGGGGGCAAAGAGCTATGGCTACACCTTC. Protein product: CASSLLTGQGAKSYGYTF.

The rearrangement joins TRBV6-6 to TRBJ2-3, with D possibly TRBD1 on 5 matching bases. The CDR3 is 14 amino acids. CDR1 is MNHNY, CDR2 SVGAGI, per germline (reference sequence). Trimming pared 2 bases from V and 6 bases from J, leaving 12 bases between. The CDR3 DNA is TGTGCCAGCAGTTACCCGACAGATGGGGATACGCAGTATTTT. Protein sequence: CASSYPTDGDTQYF.

This chain connects TRBV27 to TRBJ2-5, with a possible D match to TRBD1 (6 bases). The CDR3 runs 15 residues. V lost 5 bases to trimming and J lost 5 bases, with 18 bases between them. Per the germline V gene, CDR1 is MNHEY and CDR2 is SMNVEV (reference sequence). Written as DNA, the CDR3 is TGTGCCAGCAGTATTCCCGGGACACCCCGGGAGACCCAGTACTTC. This sequence encodes CASSIPGTPRETQYF.

The J gene is TRBJ2-2, the V gene TRBV30; 8 nucleotides agree with TRBD1. Unmatched junction bases numbered 2, after V lost 4 bases and J lost 1 base. The CDR3 totals 14 residues. Per the germline V gene, CDR1 is GTSNPN and CDR2 is SVGIG (reference sequence). The CDR3 nucleotides read TGTGCCTGGACCGGGACAGGGAACACCGGGGAGCTGTTTTTT. Amino acids: CAWTGTGNTGELFF.

The chain combines TRBV5-1 with TRBJ2-1; a possible D gene is TRBD2 (8 bases). The length of the CDR3 is 13 residues. The V gene's germline CDR1 is SGHRS and CDR2 YFSETQ. V lost 6 bases and J 9 bases, leaving 16 bases between the germline ends. The CDR3 loop reads CASTREGAIEQFF. CDR3 bases: TGCGCCAGCACTCGGGAGGGGGCAATTGAGCAGTTCTTC.

The chain uses TRBV10-3 and TRBJ1-1; no clear D. Trimming took 4 bases from V and 4 from J, leaving 10 bases between them. This CDR3 is 13 amino acids long. Germline V gene data show CDR1 as ENHRY and CDR2 as SYGVKD. The CDR3 region has the DNA TGTGCCATCAGTGCTCAGGTGGGCACTGAAGCTTTCTTT. Translation: CAISAQVGTEAFF.

The table lists this clone with a few counts. The V and J genes are TRBV10-1 and TRBJ2-7; tentative D call: TRBD2 (6 bases). The length of the CDR3 is 16 residues. V lost 5 bases and J 3 bases, leaving 20 bases between the germline ends. Germline assignment: CDR1 WNHNN and CDR2 SYGVQD (reference sequence). Written as DNA, the CDR3 is TGCGCCAGCAGTTTTCCTCCTCCCGGGAGAGGCTACGAGCAGTACTTC. Protein sequence: CASSFPPPGRGYEQYF.

The chain carries TRBV9 and TRBJ2-1; 10 positions agree with TRBD2. This CDR3 is 18 amino acids long. Germline V gives CDR1 SGDLS, CDR2 YYNGEE. Trimming removed 1 base from V and 1 base from J; junction bases left unmatched: 8. CDR3 protein: CASSVLAGVKGSYNEQFF. The DNA of the CDR3 is TGTGCCAGCAGCGTACTAGCGGGGGTTAAGGGGTCCTACAATGAGCAGTTCTTC. Full variable domain (rest looked up from reference TRBV9 and TRBJ2-1): DSGVTQTPKHLITATGQRVTLRCSPRSGDLSVYWYQQSLDQGLQFLIQYYNGEERAKGNILERFSAQQFPDLHSELNLSSLELGDSALYFCASSVLAGVKGSYNEQFFGPGTRLTVL.

The V and J genes are TRBV19 and TRBJ2-7, with TRBD1 as a possible D gene (6 bases). This CDR3 has 13 amino acids. CDR1 and CDR2 from the germline V gene are LNHDA and SQIVND (reference sequence). V lost 3 bases, J lost 9 bases, and 15 bases lay in between. CDR3 sequence reads: CASSIRGQRGQYF. CDR3 sequence (DNA): TGTGCCAGTAGTATCAGGGGCCAAAGGGGGCAGTACTTC.

This chain links TRBV7-9 with TRBJ2-7; 7 nucleotides agree with TRBD2. The ends lost 7 bases at V and 7 bases at J; junction bases unmatched: 10. Germline loops: CDR1 SEHNR, CDR2 FQNEAQ (reference sequence). The CDR3 runs 13 residues. In DNA form, the CDR3 reads TGTGCCAGCAACCCAGGGACTACGGGGGAGCAGTACTTC. Encoded protein: CASNPGTTGEQYF.

A single count supports this clone. The V gene is TRBV15, the J gene TRBJ2-1; 12 nucleotides match TRBD1. Germline V gene lookup returns CDR1 LNHNV and CDR2 YYDKDF (reference sequence). This CDR3 has 17 amino acids. V dropped 0 bases and J dropped 10; count of bases not matched to a gene: 10. The CDR3 bases are TGTGCCACCAGCAGAGATGTGGGGACAGGGGGCACAAGAGAGCAGTTCTTC. It specifies CATSRDVGTGGTREQFF. Drawing the rest from reference TRBV15 and TRBJ2-1, the complete variable domain is DAMVIQNPRYQVTQFGKPVTLSCSQTLNHNVMYWYQQKSSQAPKLLFHYYDKDFNNEADTPDNFQSRRPNTSFCFLDIRSPGLGDTAMYLCATSRDVGTGGTREQFFGPGTRLTVL.

The chain links TRBV7-9 to TRBJ2-3, with TRBD2 matching 9 bases. The trim removed 5 bases at V and 4 bases at J, leaving 10 bases unmatched. From germline, CDR1 is SEHNR and CDR2 FQNEAQ (reference sequence). The CDR3 covers 16 residues. CDR3 residues: CASSLQLAGHSDTQYF. CDR3 DNA: TGTGCCAGCAGCCTTCAACTAGCGGGCCATTCAGATACGCAGTATTTT.

This chain links TRBV5-5 with TRBJ1-1; D might be TRBD1 (6 bases). The CDR3 has 14 residues. The germline gives CDR1 SGHKS, CDR2 YYEKEE (reference sequence). The germline V and J ends were trimmed by 2 bases and 2 bases, with 10 bases remaining between them. CDR3 residues: CASSLTGLNTEAFF. CDR3 nucleotides: TGTGCCAGCAGCTTAACAGGGCTCAACACTGAAGCTTTCTTT. Variable domain in full (rest from reference TRBV5-5 and TRBJ1-1): DAGVTQSPTHLIKTRGQQVTLRCSPISGHKSVSWYQQVLGQGPQFIFQYYEKEERGRGNFPDRFSARQFPNYSSELNVNALLLGDSALYLCASSLTGLNTEAFFGQGTRLTVV.

The chain combines TRBV5-1 with TRBJ1-2; D is ambiguous. Between the trimmed V and J ends, which lost 3 bases and 8 bases, there was a span of 17 bases. CDR3 length equals 14 residues. Germline V gene sequence: CDR1 SGHRS, CDR2 YFSETQ. CDR3 in amino acids: CASSSSVLTKGYTF. CDR3 DNA sequence: TGCGCCAGCAGCTCGAGTGTTCTCACTAAAGGCTACACCTTC.

The CDR3 here is CAGSRDKSNFYGYTF. The CDR3 region has the DNA TGTGCCGGAAGCCGGGACAAAAGTAACTTTTATGGCTACACCTTC. This chain joins TRBV28 and TRBJ1-2, with a tentative D call TRBD1 (6 bases). The ends were cut back, 11 bases at V and 5 bases at J, with 24 bases in the middle. The germline CDR1 and CDR2 sequences are MDHEN and SYDVKM. CDR3 length: 15 residues.

The gene calls are TRBV7-9 and TRBJ2-1, with D unresolved. V was shortened by 1 base and J by 0 bases, with 4 bases between the two germline ends. The CDR3 runs 14 residues. The germline V gene encodes CDR1 SEHNR and CDR2 FQNEAQ (reference sequence). The CDR3 region has the DNA TGTGCCAGCAGCTTAGTCAGCTCCTACAATGAGCAGTTCTTC. Translation gives CASSLVSSYNEQFF. Full variable domain (missing parts from reference TRBV7-9 and TRBJ2-1): DTGVSQNPRHKITKRGQNVTFRCDPISEHNRLYWYRQTLGQGPEFLTYFQNEAQLEKSRLLSDRFSAERPKGSFSTLEIQRTEQGDSAMYLCASSLVSSYNEQFFGPGTRLTVL.

The chain combines TRBV10-3 with TRBJ2-2, with a tentative D call TRBD1 (5 bases). The V end was cut by 3 bases, the J end by 8 bases, with 7 bases between. The CDR3 runs to 12 residues. Germline values: CDR1 ENHRY, CDR2 SYGVKD. The CDR3 DNA sequence: TGTGCCATCAGTGAAAACAGGGGGGAGCTGTTTTTT. This sequence encodes CAISENRGELFF.